One T cell receptor beta chain is described in this entry. Profiled with immunoSEQ multiplex PCR; TCRdb holds only in-frame clones, not every one. The sample yields about 140,000 clones, around 80% seen once. This CDR3 contains 12 residues. From germline, CDR1 is SGHRS and CDR2 YFSETQ. Trimming stripped 2 bases from V and 5 bases from J, with 7 bases between. The data originate from a study of blood T cell repertoires in COVID-19. Across the study: Researchers got acute and convalescent COVID-19 samples from the United States, Italy and Spain. Nucleic acid was either cDNA or gDNA, and it came from T cells, B-cell-depleted T cells, or PBMCs.

This clonotype originated in a man between 60 and 70 years old with active or convalescent COVID-19. The chain couples TRBV5-1 to TRBJ1-1; D not certain. Sequencing input: peripheral blood. CDR3 amino acids: CASSFGQTEAFF. Here the CDR3 DNA reads TGCGCCAGCAGCTTTGGCCAAACTGAAGCTTTCTTT.